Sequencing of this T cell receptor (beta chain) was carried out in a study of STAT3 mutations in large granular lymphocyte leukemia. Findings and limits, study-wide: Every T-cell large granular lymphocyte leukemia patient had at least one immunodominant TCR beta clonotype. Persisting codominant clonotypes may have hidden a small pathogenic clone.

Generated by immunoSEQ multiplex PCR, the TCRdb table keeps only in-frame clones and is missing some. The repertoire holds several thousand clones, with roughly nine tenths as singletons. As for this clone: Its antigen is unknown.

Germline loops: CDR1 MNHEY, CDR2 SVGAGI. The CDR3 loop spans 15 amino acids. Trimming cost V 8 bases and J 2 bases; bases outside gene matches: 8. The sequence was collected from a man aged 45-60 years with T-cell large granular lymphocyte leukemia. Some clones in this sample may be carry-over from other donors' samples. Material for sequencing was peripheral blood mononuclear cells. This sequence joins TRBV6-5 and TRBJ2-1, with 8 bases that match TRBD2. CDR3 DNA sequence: TGTGCCAGCGCTCTTAGCGGGGTAGCCTACAATGAGCAGTTCTTC. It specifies CASALSGVAYNEQFF.